A single sample is the source of the 22 T cell receptor beta chains below, sequenced in a study of T cells in Graves' hyperthyroidism and ophthalmopathy. TCR beta CDR3 regions were amplified from RNA. The HTBI primer set drove a first-round RT-PCR of the TCR CDR3. Each CDR3 protein is one row after TCRdb ran MiXCR on the multiplex PCR reads. Seen here are about 590,000 distinct CDR3 sequences, 15% to 19% observed once, and the top ten hold around 7.3%. Source material: blood. Every receptor here comes from a woman in her 30s with Graves' hyperthyroidism.

On this clonotype itself: This may be a read error, as it is one base from a much larger clone. This sequence joins TRBV27 and TRBJ2-3; the D gene is possibly TRBD2 (5 bases). The germline V gene encodes CDR1 MNHEY and CDR2 SMNVEV (reference sequence). CDR3 length: 13 amino acids. CDR3 bases: TGTACCAGCGGCCGGCAGAACACAGATACGCAGTATTTT. Translation: CTSGRQNTDTQYF.

This clonotype was seen at least ten times. This may be a read error, as it is one base from a much larger clone. The chain links TRBV5-1 to TRBJ2-7, with D unresolved. The CDR3 sequence is 11 residues long. CDR1 SGHRS and CDR2 YFSETQ come from the germline V gene. CDR3: CASRLDYEQYF. Written as DNA, the CDR3 is TGCGCCAGCAGATTGGACTACGAGCAGTACTTC.

This clonotype was counted many times. At one end the junction does not follow the germline gene, possibly because of a read error. The rearrangement uses TRBV12-3 or TRBV12-4 and TRBJ1-1; 7 nucleotides match TRBD1. The CDR3 runs to 15 residues. In nucleotides, the CDR3 is TGTGCCAGCAGTAACCAGGACAGGAAAAACACTGAAACTTTCTTT. Encoded protein: CASSNQDRKNTETFF.

This clonotype appeared many times. The chain links TRBV18 to TRBJ2-7; no clear D. V lost 2 bases to trimming and J lost 0 bases, with 5 bases between them. This CDR3 is built from 13 residues. Germline CDR1 reads KGHSH; CDR2 reads LQKENI. CDR3 DNA: TGTGCCAGCTCACCATCCAGCTCCTACGAGCAGTACTTC. Translating it yields CASSPSSSYEQYF.

This clonotype occurred many times. This rearrangement joins TRBV11-2 to TRBJ2-7, with a tentative D call TRBD1 (6 bases). CDR3 length equals 13 residues. V lost 5 bases and J 4 bases, leaving 12 bases between the germline ends. Germline V lookup: CDR1 SGHAT, CDR2 FQNNGV. CDR3 coding DNA: TGTGCCAGCAGCCGGCACCAGGGGTACGAGCAGTACTTC. It specifies CASSRHQGYEQYF. The full variable domain, completed using reference TRBV11-2 and TRBJ2-7, is EAGVAQSPRYKIIEKRQSVAFWCNPISGHATLYWYQQILGQGPKLLIQFQNNGVVDDSQLPKDRFSAERLKGVDSTLKIQPAKLEDSAVYLCASSRHQGYEQYFGPGTRLTVT.

This clonotype appeared many times. This rearrangement joins TRBV18 to TRBJ2-3; no firm D call. Deletions cut 3 bases from V and 1 base from J, with 11 bases between. The CDR3 consists of 15 residues. Per germline, CDR1 KGHSH and CDR2 LQKENI. CDR3 nucleotides: TGTGCCAGCTCACCTATCGATCGGGGCACAGATACGCAGTATTTT. It specifies CASSPIDRGTDTQYF.

This clonotype was detected ten times or more. The rearrangement joins TRBV11-2 to TRBJ2-1; TRBD2 agrees at 7 bases. V lost 8 bases, J lost 6 bases, and 4 bases stayed unmatched. The CDR3 has 12 residues. CDR1 is SGHAT, CDR2 FQNNGV, per germline. This chain's CDR3 is CASQGGVNEQFF. In nucleotides, the CDR3 is TGTGCCAGCCAGGGAGGGGTCAATGAGCAGTTCTTC.

This clonotype occurred a few times. The chain carries TRBV24-1 and TRBJ2-3; D unresolved. Germline-derived CDR1 and CDR2 are KGHDR and SFDVKD. V lost 3 bases and J lost 3, with 6 bases in between. This CDR3 region has 13 residues. The CDR3 region is CATSDELTDTQYF. CDR3 coding DNA: TGTGCCACCAGTGATGAACTAACAGATACGCAGTATTTT.

This clonotype was seen many times. The chain recombines TRBV28 with TRBJ1-6; D is unresolved. Germline V gene data show CDR1 as MDHEN and CDR2 as SYDVKM. V lost 10 bases and J 10 bases, leaving 17 bases between the germline ends. This CDR3 is built from 13 residues. The CDR3: CAIRGGVDSPLHF. CDR3 bases: TGTGCCATCCGCGGTGGAGTGGACTCACCCCTCCACTTT. The entire variable domain, with the rest obtained from reference TRBV28 and TRBJ1-6, is as follows: DVKVTQSSRYLVKRTGEKVFLECVQDMDHENMFWYRQDPGLGLRLIYFSYDVKMKEKGDIPEGYSVSREKKERFSLILESASTNQTSMYLCAIRGGVDSPLHFGNGTRLTVT.

This clonotype was seen a few times. The rearrangement uses TRBV4-3 and TRBJ1-1; 10 nucleotides match TRBD1. The germline CDR1 and CDR2 sequences are LGHNA and YSLEER. The CDR3 loop spans 14 amino acids. Losses at the gene ends were 1 base for V and 10 bases for J; bases not matched to a gene: 6. This CDR3 reads CASSQAGTGVGAFF. The CDR3 DNA reads TGCGCCAGCAGCCAAGCGGGGACAGGGGTTGGAGCTTTCTTT.

This clonotype was seen many times. The germline gene is not matched at one end of the junction; a read error may be the cause. The gene calls are TRBV7-3 and TRBJ2-3; TRBD2 matches 15 bases. This CDR3 contains 16 residues. Germline-derived CDR1 and CDR2 are SGHTA and FQGTGA. CDR3 nucleotides: TGTGCTAGCAGCTCAGGACTAGCGGGAGGGACAGATACGCAGTATTTT. Its protein is CASSSGLAGGTDTQYF.

This clonotype has more than one count but fewer than ten. The chain links TRBV27 to TRBJ2-3; TRBD1 might be the D (6 bases). CDR3 size: 14 residues. V was shortened by 6 bases and J by 7 bases, with 17 bases between the two germline ends. Per the germline V gene, CDR1 is MNHEY and CDR2 is SMNVEV (reference sequence). Here the CDR3 reads CASSSKGTYYTQYF. CDR3 in DNA: TGTGCCAGCAGCTCGAAAGGGACATATTATACGCAGTATTTT.

This chain connects TRBV5-5 to TRBJ2-7, with 7 bases matching TRBD2. Germline V gene data show CDR1 as SGHKS and CDR2 as YYEKEE (reference sequence). The CDR3 loop spans 15 amino acids. Trimming took 5 bases from V and 2 from J; bases not matched to a gene: 10. The CDR3 loop is CASSAASGPTYEQYF. Here the CDR3 DNA reads TGTGCCAGCAGTGCAGCTAGCGGACCAACCTACGAGCAGTACTTC.

The table lists this clonotype with many counts. The chain links TRBV7-2 to TRBJ2-7, with TRBD1 matching over 7 bases. In germline, CDR1 is SGHTA, CDR2 FQGNSA. J lost 2 bases, V lost 5 bases, and 6 bases had no gene match. The CDR3 totals 14 residues. The CDR3 coding sequence is TGTGCCAGCAGCCCCAGGGGGACAGCCTACGAGCAGTACTTC. This encodes CASSPRGTAYEQYF.

The chain combines TRBV6-1 with TRBJ2-1; D is undetermined. Germline V gene lookup returns CDR1 MNHNS and CDR2 SASEGT. The CDR3 has 14 residues. Trimming stripped 7 bases from V and 6 bases from J, with 16 bases between. CDR3 protein: CASTLPAWLNEQFF. CDR3 nucleotides: TGTGCCAGCACACTCCCTGCATGGCTCAATGAGCAGTTCTTC.

The chain carries TRBV20-1 and TRBJ2-3; D is uncertain. Germline V gives CDR1 DFQATT, CDR2 SNEGSKA (reference sequence). V lost 0 bases, J lost 2 bases, and 9 bases lay in between. This CDR3 is 14 amino acids long. The CDR3, as DNA: TGCAGTGCTAGAGAAGTGGAACTCACAGATACGCAGTATTTT. It codes for CSAREVELTDTQYF.

There are a few counts of this clonotype. J is TRBJ1-2 and V is TRBV19, with 7 bases matching TRBD1. Germline CDR1 and CDR2: LNHDA and SQIVND (reference sequence). CDR3 length equals 15 residues. Losses at the gene ends were 4 bases for V and 2 bases for J; bases not matched to a gene: 7. The CDR3 sequence: CASSSTGTANYGYTF. Here the CDR3 DNA reads TGTGCCAGTAGTAGTACCGGGACAGCGAACTATGGCTACACCTTC.

This clonotype was detected ten times or more. This chain connects TRBV6-1 to TRBJ1-1, with 9 positions matching TRBD1. V shed 5 bases, J shed 1 base, and the junction held 11 bases outside the gene matches. CDR3 length: 17 residues. CDR1 and CDR2 (germline): MNHNS, SASEGT. The CDR3 bases are TGTGCCAGCAGTCCTAGGATGACAGGGGGTCCGAACACTGAAGCTTTCTTT. Translation: CASSPRMTGGPNTEAFF.

This clonotype was recorded at least ten times. CDR3 in amino acids: CASSVNTGNTQYF. The CDR3 DNA sequence: TGTGCCAGCAGTGTGAACACCGGGAATACGCAGTATTTT. V and J are TRBV6-4 and TRBJ2-3; D is perhaps TRBD2 (5 bases). Trimming took off 4 bases at V and 7 bases at J, with 12 bases between the two ends. Germline-derived CDR1 and CDR2 are MRHNA and SNTAGT. This CDR3 has 13 residues.

This clonotype was observed a few times. V usage is TRBV6-4 and J usage is TRBJ2-1; 10 bases map to TRBD2. The V segment lost 6 bases and the J segment 6 bases; nucleotides outside the gene matches: 8. Germline V gene sequence: CDR1 MRHNA, CDR2 SNTAGT. The CDR3 contains 15 residues. DNA for the CDR3: TGTGCCAGCAGCCCTGGGACTAGCGAAACCAATGAGCAGTTCTTC. It encodes CASSPGTSETNEQFF.

This clonotype occurred many times. This chain connects TRBV27 to TRBJ2-1; perhaps TRBD2 as D (6 bases). Germline V gene data show CDR1 as MNHEY and CDR2 as SMNVEV (reference sequence). V lost 8 bases, J lost 5 bases, and 16 bases lay in between. The CDR3 is 14 amino acids. CDR3 nucleotides: TGTGCCAGCGCCGCGGGATCTCGGAACAATGAGCAGTTCTTC. As protein: CASAAGSRNNEQFF.

This clonotype has a single count. The rearrangement joins TRBV27 to TRBJ2-3; D unresolved. The V gene's germline CDR1 is MNHEY and CDR2 SMNVEV (reference sequence). The CDR3 is 11 amino acids. The ends were cut back, 10 bases at V and 4 bases at J, with 9 bases in the middle. In DNA form, the CDR3 reads TGTGCCACTGGGCTGGCAGATACGCAGTATTTT. Translation: CATGLADTQYF.